One sample yielded the 8 T cell receptor beta chains listed below, sequenced in a study of T cell changes during pregnancy in multiple sclerosis. Measured with immunoSEQ multiplex PCR; TCRdb has only the in-frame clones, and not every one. The table includes about 77,000 clones, about 89% detected once. Sequencing was performed on peripheral blood, taken before pregnancy. The receptors were gathered from a female donor with multiple sclerosis, enrolled in a pregnancy study.

The CDR3 reads CASSARGTGELFF. The CDR3 DNA reads as TGTGCCAGTAGTGCGAGAGGCACCGGGGAGCTGTTTTTT. The chain joins TRBV19 to TRBJ2-2; no clear D. The germline V and J ends were trimmed by 5 bases and 4 bases, with 8 bases remaining between them. Germline values: CDR1 LNHDA, CDR2 SQIVND (reference sequence). This CDR3 region has 13 residues. Together with reference TRBV19 and TRBJ2-2, the CDR3 gives the full variable domain: DGGITQSPKYLFRKEGQNVTLSCEQNLNHDAMYWYRQDPGQGLRLIYYSQIVNDFQKGDIAEGYSVSREKKESFPLTVTSAQKNPTAFYLCASSARGTGELFFGEGSRLTVL.

The chain joins TRBV7-9 to TRBJ1-4; 7 bases are shared with TRBD1. V lost 6 bases and J lost 7; bases outside the gene matches: 8. Germline V gene lookup returns CDR1 SEHNR and CDR2 FQNEAQ (reference sequence). The CDR3 is 14 residues long. The CDR3 is CASRIQGTREKLFF. The DNA for the CDR3 is TGTGCCAGCAGGATACAGGGGACGCGTGAAAAACTGTTTTTT.

This chain links TRBV18 with TRBJ1-4; D gene ambiguous. The V gene's germline CDR1 is KGHSH and CDR2 LQKENI. The V end was cut by 3 bases, the J end by 4 bases, with 9 bases between. The CDR3 has 14 amino acids. The CDR3 DNA follows: TGTGCCAGCTCACCTGCCAGGAATAATGAAAAACTGTTTTTT. Translating it yields CASSPARNNEKLFF.

This clone occurred a few times. V gene TRBV29-1 combines with J gene TRBJ1-1, with D maybe TRBD1 (5 bases). V gave up 4 bases and J gave up 0 bases, with 15 bases separating them. Germline CDR1 SQVTM, CDR2 ANQGSEA. The CDR3 runs to 15 residues. The CDR3 DNA is TGCAGCGTTGGGGCAGGGTGGGGAATGAACACTGAAGCTTTCTTT. Its translation: CSVGAGWGMNTEAFF.

The chain recombines TRBV7-2 with TRBJ2-2, with no clear D. The CDR3 has 11 residues. In germline, CDR1 is SGHTA, CDR2 FQGNSA. Trimming stripped 3 bases from V and 7 bases from J, with 3 bases between. This chain's CDR3 is CASSLSGELFF. The CDR3 nucleotides are TGTGCCAGCAGCTTGAGCGGGGAGCTGTTTTTT.

The V and J genes are TRBV12-5 and TRBJ2-5; 7 bases agree with TRBD2. The ends lost 9 bases at V and 0 bases at J; junction bases unmatched: 1. Germline-derived CDR1 and CDR2 are LGHNT and FRNRAP. The CDR3 sequence is 12 residues long. In DNA form, the CDR3 reads TGTGCTAGCGGGGGGTACCAAGAGACCCAGTACTTC. Translating gives CASGGYQETQYF. Filled out from reference TRBV12-5 and TRBJ2-5, the complete variable domain reads DARVTQTPRHKVTEMGQEVTMRCQPILGHNTVFWYRQTMMQGLELLAYFRNRAPLDDSGMPKDRFSAEMPDATLATLKIQPSEPRDSAVYFCASGGYQETQYFGPGTRLLVL.

This clone was seen once. This chain joins TRBV6-1 and TRBJ1-1, with a tentative D call TRBD1 (6 bases). The germline V and J ends were trimmed by 7 bases and 1 base, with 10 bases remaining between them. The CDR3 length is 13 residues. CDR1 is MNHNS and CDR2 is SASEGT in the germline V gene. The CDR3 DNA reads TGTGCCAGCACCATACAGGGGAACACTGAAGCTTTCTTT. It encodes CASTIQGNTEAFF.

V and J are TRBV7-9 and TRBJ2-4; 7 bases fit TRBD2. Germline V lookup: CDR1 SEHNR, CDR2 FQNEAQ (reference sequence). CDR3 size: 18 residues. V was clipped by 5 bases and J by 2 bases; unmatched bases: 15. For the CDR3, the DNA is TGTGCCAGCAGCCCCCGACCAGGGAGGGAGGTGACCAAAAACATTCAGTACTTC. Translating gives CASSPRPGREVTKNIQYF. Full variable domain (rest looked up from reference TRBV7-9 and TRBJ2-4): DTGVSQNPRHKITKRGQNVTFRCDPISEHNRLYWYRQTLGQGPEFLTYFQNEAQLEKSRLLSDRFSAERPKGSFSTLEIQRTEQGDSAMYLCASSPRPGREVTKNIQYFGAGTRLSVL.